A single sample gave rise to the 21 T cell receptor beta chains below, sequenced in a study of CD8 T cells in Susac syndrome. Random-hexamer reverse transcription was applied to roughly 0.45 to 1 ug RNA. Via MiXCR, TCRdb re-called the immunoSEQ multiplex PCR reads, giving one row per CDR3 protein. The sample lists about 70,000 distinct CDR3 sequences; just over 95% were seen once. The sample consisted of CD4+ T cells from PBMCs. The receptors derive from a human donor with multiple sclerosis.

The CDR3 region has the DNA TGTGCCAGTCGGTACAGGGGCGGGTACGAGCAGTACTTC. It specifies CASRYRGGYEQYF. The chain links TRBV2 to TRBJ2-7, with 7 bases lining up with TRBD1. This CDR3 is built from 13 residues. V shed 9 bases, J shed 4 bases, and the junction held 9 bases outside the gene matches. The V gene's germline CDR1 is SNHLY and CDR2 FYNNEI.

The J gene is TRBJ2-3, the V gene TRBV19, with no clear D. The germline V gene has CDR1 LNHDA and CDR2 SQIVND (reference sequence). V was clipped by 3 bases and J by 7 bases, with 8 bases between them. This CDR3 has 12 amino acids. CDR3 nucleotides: TGTGCCAGTAGTATTGGGCCAAATACGCAGTATTTT. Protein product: CASSIGPNTQYF.

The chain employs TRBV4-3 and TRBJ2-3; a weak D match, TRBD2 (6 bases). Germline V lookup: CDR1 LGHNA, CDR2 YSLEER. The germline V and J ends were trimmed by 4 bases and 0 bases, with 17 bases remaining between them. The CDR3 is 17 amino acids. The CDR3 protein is CASSLRPRGASTDTQYF. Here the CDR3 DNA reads TGCGCCAGCAGCCTTAGGCCGCGCGGGGCTAGCACAGATACGCAGTATTTT.

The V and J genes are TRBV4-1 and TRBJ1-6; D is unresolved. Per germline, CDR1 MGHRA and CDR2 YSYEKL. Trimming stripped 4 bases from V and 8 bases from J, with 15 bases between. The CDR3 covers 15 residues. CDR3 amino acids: CASSPSGVVYSPLHF. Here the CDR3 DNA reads TGCGCCAGCAGCCCCTCCGGGGTTGTTTATTCACCCCTCCACTTT.

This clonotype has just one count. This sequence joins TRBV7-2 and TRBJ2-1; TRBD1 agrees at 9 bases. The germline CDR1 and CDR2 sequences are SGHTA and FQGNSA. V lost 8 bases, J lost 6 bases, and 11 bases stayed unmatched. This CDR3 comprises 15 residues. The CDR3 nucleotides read TGTGCCAGCGGGGAAACAGGGGGCGCGGGCAATGAGCAGTTCTTC. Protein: CASGETGGAGNEQFF. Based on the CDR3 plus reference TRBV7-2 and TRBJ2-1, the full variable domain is GAGVSQSPSNKVTEKGKDVELRCDPISGHTALYWYRQSLGQGLEFLIYFQGNSAPDKSGLPSDRFSAERTGGSVSTLTIQRTQQEDSAVYLCASGETGGAGNEQFFGPGTRLTVL.

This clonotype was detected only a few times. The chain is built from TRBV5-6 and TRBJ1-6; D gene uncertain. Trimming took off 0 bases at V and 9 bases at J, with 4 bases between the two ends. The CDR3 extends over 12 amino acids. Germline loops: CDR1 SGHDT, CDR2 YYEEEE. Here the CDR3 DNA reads TGTGCCAGCAGCTTGGTCGGTTCACCCCTCCACTTT. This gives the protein CASSLVGSPLHF.

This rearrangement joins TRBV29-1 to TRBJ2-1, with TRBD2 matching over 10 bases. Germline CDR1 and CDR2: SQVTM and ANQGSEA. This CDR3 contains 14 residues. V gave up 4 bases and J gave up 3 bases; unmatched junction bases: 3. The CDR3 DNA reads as TGCAGCGTTGTATCTAGCGGGGGCTACAATGAGCAGTTCTTC. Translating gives CSVVSSGGYNEQFF.

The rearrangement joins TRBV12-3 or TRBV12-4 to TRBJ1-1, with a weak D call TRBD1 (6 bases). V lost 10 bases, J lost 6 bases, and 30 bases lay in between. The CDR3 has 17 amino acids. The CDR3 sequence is CAISPVGGAGKPPEAFF. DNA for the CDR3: TGTGCCATCTCCCCGGTGGGGGGCGCGGGTAAGCCCCCTGAAGCTTTCTTT.

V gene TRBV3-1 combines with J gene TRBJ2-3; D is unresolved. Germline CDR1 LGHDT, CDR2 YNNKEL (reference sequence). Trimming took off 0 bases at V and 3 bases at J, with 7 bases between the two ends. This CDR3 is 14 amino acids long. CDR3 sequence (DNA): TGTGCCAGCAGCCAAGAACCCCAGACAGATACGCAGTATTTT. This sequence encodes CASSQEPQTDTQYF.

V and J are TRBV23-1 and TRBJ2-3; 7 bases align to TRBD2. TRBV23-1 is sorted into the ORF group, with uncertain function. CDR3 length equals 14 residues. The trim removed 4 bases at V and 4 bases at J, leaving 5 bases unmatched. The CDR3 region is CASSPRGVSDTQYF. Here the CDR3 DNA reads TGCGCCAGCAGTCCCCGGGGGGTCTCAGATACGCAGTATTTT.

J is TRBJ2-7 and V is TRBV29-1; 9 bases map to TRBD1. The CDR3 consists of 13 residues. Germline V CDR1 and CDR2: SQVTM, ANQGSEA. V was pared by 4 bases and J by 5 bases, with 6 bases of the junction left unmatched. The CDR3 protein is CSVVRQGVNEQYF. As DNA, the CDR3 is TGCAGCGTTGTTAGACAGGGGGTTAACGAGCAGTACTTC.

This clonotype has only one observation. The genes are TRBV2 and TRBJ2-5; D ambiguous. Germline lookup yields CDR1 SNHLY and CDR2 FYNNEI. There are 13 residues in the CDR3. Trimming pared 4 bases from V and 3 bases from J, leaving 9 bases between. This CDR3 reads CASSVRQEETQYF. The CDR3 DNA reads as TGTGCCAGCAGTGTAAGGCAGGAAGAGACCCAGTACTTC.

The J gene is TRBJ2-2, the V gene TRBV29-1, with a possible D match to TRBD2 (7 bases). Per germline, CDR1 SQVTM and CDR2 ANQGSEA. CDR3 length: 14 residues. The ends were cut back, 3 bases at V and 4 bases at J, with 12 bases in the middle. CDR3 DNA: TGCAGCGTTGATAAGGGAGGGGGCACCGGGGAGCTGTTTTTT. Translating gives CSVDKGGGTGELFF.

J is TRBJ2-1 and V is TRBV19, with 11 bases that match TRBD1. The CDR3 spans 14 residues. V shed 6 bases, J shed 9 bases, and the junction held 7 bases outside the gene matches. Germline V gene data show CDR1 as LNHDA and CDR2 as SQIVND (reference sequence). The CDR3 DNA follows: TGTGCCAGTAGCGGACAGGGGGCTGTGAGTGAGCAGTTCTTC. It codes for CASSGQGAVSEQFF.

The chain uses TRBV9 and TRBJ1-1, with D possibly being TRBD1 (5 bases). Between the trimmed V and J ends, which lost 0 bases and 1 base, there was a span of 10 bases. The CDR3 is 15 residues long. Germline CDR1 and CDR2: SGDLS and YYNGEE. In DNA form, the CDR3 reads TGTGCCAGCAGCGTAGGGGGGTCAGGGAACACTGAAGCTTTCTTT. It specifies CASSVGGSGNTEAFF.

This CDR3 reads CASSEARHRGNNQPQHF. The CDR3 nucleotides are TGTGCCAGCAGTGAAGCTCGGCACAGGGGGAACAATCAGCCCCAGCATTTT. The chain has TRBV2 and TRBJ1-5; 8 nucleotides align to TRBD1. The trim removed 0 bases at V and 3 bases at J, leaving 7 bases unmatched. This CDR3 region has 17 residues. Germline CDR1 reads SNHLY; CDR2 reads FYNNEI.

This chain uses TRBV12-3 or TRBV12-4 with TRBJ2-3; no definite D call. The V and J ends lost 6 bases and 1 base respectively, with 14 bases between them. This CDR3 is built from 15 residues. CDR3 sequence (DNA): TGTGCCAGCAGCTTATCCGGGCTGGGCACAGATACGCAGTATTTT. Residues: CASSLSGLGTDTQYF.

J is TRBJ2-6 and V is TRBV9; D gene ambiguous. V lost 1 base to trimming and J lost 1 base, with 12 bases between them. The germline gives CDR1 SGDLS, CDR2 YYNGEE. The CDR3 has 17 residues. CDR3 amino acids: CASSVSSQQSGANVLTF. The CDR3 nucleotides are TGTGCCAGCAGCGTATCGTCCCAACAGTCTGGGGCCAACGTCCTGACTTTC. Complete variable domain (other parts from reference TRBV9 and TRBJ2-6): DSGVTQTPKHLITATGQRVTLRCSPRSGDLSVYWYQQSLDQGLQFLIQYYNGEERAKGNILERFSAQQFPDLHSELNLSSLELGDSALYFCASSVSSQQSGANVLTFGAGSRLTVL.

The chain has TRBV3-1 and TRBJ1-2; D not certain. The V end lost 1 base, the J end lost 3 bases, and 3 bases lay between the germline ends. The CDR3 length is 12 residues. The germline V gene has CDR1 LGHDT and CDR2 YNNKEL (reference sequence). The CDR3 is CASSQGDYGYTF. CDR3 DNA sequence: TGTGCCAGCAGCCAAGGAGACTATGGCTACACCTTC.

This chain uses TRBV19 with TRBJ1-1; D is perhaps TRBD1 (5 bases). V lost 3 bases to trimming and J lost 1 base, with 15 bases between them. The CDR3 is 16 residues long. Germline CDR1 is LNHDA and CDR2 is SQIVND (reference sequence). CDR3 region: CASSMAGQGGNTEAFF. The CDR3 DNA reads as TGTGCCAGTAGTATGGCTGGGCAGGGTGGGAACACTGAAGCTTTCTTT.

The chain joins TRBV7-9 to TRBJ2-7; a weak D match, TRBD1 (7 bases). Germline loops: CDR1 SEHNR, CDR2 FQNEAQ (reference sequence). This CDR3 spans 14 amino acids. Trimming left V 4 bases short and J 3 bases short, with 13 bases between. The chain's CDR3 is CASSSRQGGYEQYF. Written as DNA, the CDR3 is TGTGCCAGCAGCTCGAGACAGGGAGGCTACGAGCAGTACTTC.